This T cell receptor (beta chain) is drawn from a study of tissue T cells after allogeneic stem cell transplantation. The CDR3 totals 16 residues. Germline CDR1 SGDLS, CDR2 YYNGEE. The ends were cut back, 4 bases at V and 4 bases at J, with 17 bases in the middle. Sequencing used immunoSEQ multiplex PCR; TCRdb keeps in-frame clones, though not all of them. The data contain some 3,400 clones, around two thirds of them singletons. Adult allogeneic hematopoietic cell transplant recipients with steroid-refractory graft-versus-host disease were prospectively enrolled for research autopsy. The chain is built from TRBV9 and TRBJ2-2, with D perhaps given as TRBD1 or TRBD2 (5 bases each). This receptor was taken from a male patient over 55 with steroid-refractory graft-versus-host disease after an allogeneic stem cell transplant. Some T cells may have come from the graft donor. Sample: left colon tissue, taken at autopsy. This CDR3 reads CASSPTGTAGTGELFF. The CDR3 coding sequence is TGTGCCAGCAGCCCAACCGGGACGGCGGGCACCGGGGAGCTGTTTTTT.